Described below is a single T cell receptor beta chain sequence and its context. Its antigen is unknown. The data are from a study of beta chain features in type 1 diabetes. Broader study findings: In comparison with healthy donors, patients had naive, central memory and Treg TCRB repertoires that appeared more similar.

All of the isolated RNA was reverse transcribed, so expressed TCRB transcripts were sequenced. Assay: immunoSEQ multiplex PCR; the TCRdb copy retains only in-frame clones and omits some. The sample has about 160,000 clones, around 8% seen once. Germline values: CDR1 SQVTM, CDR2 ANQGSEA. CDR3 length: 15 residues. V gave up 6 bases and J gave up 0 bases, with 17 bases separating them. The chain combines TRBV29-1 with TRBJ1-2; no firm D call. The TCR was taken from a man aged 18 to 30 in good health. Sequencing input: central memory CD4+ T cells from blood. CDR3 sequence (DNA): TGCAGCGTCCTACCGTTGACCCTAGCTAACTATGGCTACACCTTC. This sequence encodes CSVLPLTLANYGYTF.